This TCR beta chain is from a study of read filtering for tumor transcriptome and immune sequencing (dated by TCRdb to about 2020). Describing the broader study: The cohort was composed of more than 16 male and approximately 15 female patients, with a mean age of roughly 61 years and an age range of roughly 45 to 85. Under revised international staging, roughly eight patients fell into R-ISS I, 16 into R-ISS II and 6 or 7 into R-ISS III. A main aim was a read-filtering strategy for immune repertoire data, specifically whether clonotypes supported by a single read should be removed. TCR-region mapped reads per sample ranged from about 4.05 to 10.27 million with IR-seq versus only about 85 to 1,300 with RNA-seq. After DNase treatment, whole-transcriptome libraries were prepared with the TruSeq RNA Access Library Prep Kit. Using the same bone marrow samples, the study compared TCR repertoires obtained by targeted immune repertoire sequencing with those obtained by bulk whole-transcriptome sequencing.

The germline V gene encodes CDR1 SNHLY and CDR2 FYNNEI. V sheds 4 bases and J sheds 3 bases, leaving 17 bases between their ends. Including cysteine and phenylalanine, the CDR3 has 16 amino acids. The entry retains the CDR3 DNA only, 48 bases that are in frame from base 1. General findings and caveats noted by the study authors: Clonotypes were captured by IR-seq at much higher depth and more reliably than by RNA-seq, and smaller IR-seq throughput was sufficient for identification of most shared clonotypes. In IR-seq, roughly 79% of clonotypes but approximately 3.7% of total reads were represented by single-read clonotypes, whereas in RNA-seq, about 70% of clonotypes and approximately 45% of reads were represented by single-read clonotypes. When single-read clonotypes were removed, the proportions of shared clonotypes in IR-seq and RNA-seq correlated more strongly. The sorted CD138-negative fraction was not purified T cells but a mixed bone marrow immune population.

This clonotype was seen ten or more times. There is no known antigen for this receptor. Base qualities are not at hand, and no much larger clone is one base apart. Bone marrow was sampled from every patient at the time of active disease. Bone marrow mononuclear cells were isolated by Ficoll-Hypaque density gradient centrifugation. To remove myeloma plasma cells, the cells were labeled with CD138 magnetic microbeads on a MACS separator, and CD138-negative cells were then collected by negative selection. The purity of the isolated cells was checked by flow cytometry with CD138 antibodies on an Attune NxT. Total RNA was extracted with TRIzol reagent and quantified with a NanoDrop spectrophotometer. For each patient, the CD138-negative bone marrow sample underwent paired RNA-seq and IR-seq. TCR libraries were built from approximately 0.4 ug RNA with the Immunoverse kit, using molecular barcoded adaptors covering alpha/delta and beta/gamma chains. TCR library preparation used the same RNA that went into transcriptome sequencing. Sequencing of the TCR libraries was done on an Illumina HiSeq 4000 with 2 x 150 cycles. As for the original processing: With MiXCR, TCR reads were aligned to human V, D, J and C references and assembled into CDR3 clonotypes, with quality filtering and error correction included. The tcR package in R was used for analysis of clonotype counts and gene usage diversity. Raw mapping reads were checked after the RNA-seq reads had been mapped by STAR aligner version 2.5.3a onto the human GRCh37 genome. To test how sequencing depth affects detected clonotypes, IR-seq fastq files were randomly downsampled with Seqtk 1.3. Starting from the raw public reads, TCRdb applied fastp trimming at Q25, assembled clones with MiXCR and retained in-frame beta chains. When rows share a CDR3 protein, they turn into one entry using the most common DNA and genes. The V and J calls come from TCRdb's annotation, not from the publication. The sample records about 40,000 distinct CDR3 sequences, approximately 15% of which are singletons. The ten largest clones represent 25% to 35% of the sample.

The sample taken for sequencing was a population of CD138-negative cells sorted from bone marrow. The sample's cell subset or site label, decoded: bone marrow mononuclear cells depleted of CD138+ plasma/myeloma cells by negative magnetic selection. This receptor was obtained from a donor aged 40 or older with multiple myeloma. The chain uses TRBV2 and TRBJ2-3; the D gene is perhaps TRBD1 or TRBD2, each of them matching over 5 bases. The CDR3 loop reads CASSGDEGPKTDTQYF. The bases read TGTGCCAGCAGTGGAGATGAGGGACCAAAGACAGATACGCAGTATTTT.